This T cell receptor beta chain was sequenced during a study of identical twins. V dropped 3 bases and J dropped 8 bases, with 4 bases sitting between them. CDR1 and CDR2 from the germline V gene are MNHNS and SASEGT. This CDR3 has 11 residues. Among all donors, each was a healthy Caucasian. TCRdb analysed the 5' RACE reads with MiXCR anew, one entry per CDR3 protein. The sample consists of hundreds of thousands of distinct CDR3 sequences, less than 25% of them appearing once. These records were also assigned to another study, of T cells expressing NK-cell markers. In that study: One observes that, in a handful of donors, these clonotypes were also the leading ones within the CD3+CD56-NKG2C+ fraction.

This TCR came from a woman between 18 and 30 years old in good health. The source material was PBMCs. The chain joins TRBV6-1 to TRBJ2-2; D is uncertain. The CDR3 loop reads CASSESGELFF. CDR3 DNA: TGTGCCAGCAGTGAGTCGGGGGAGCTGTTTTTT.